Listed here are 17 T cell receptor beta chains from one sample, sequenced in a study of T cell changes during pregnancy in multiple sclerosis. Produced via immunoSEQ multiplex PCR; TCRdb's table is partial and in-frame only. Of about 13,000 clones listed, around 90% were seen once; the top ten hold roughly an eighth. The sample was CD8+ T cells from peripheral blood mononuclear cells, taken after pregnancy. The receptors shown here come from a female donor in good health, enrolled as a control in a pregnancy study.

The chain couples TRBV4-1 to TRBJ2-2; D perhaps matches TRBD2 (7 bases). This CDR3 is built from 16 residues. Per the germline V gene, CDR1 is MGHRA and CDR2 is YSYEKL. Trimming took off 2 bases at V and 5 bases at J, with 15 bases between the two ends. Here the CDR3 DNA reads TGCGCCAGCAGCCAATTCGGGGGGCCCAAGACCGGGGAGCTGTTTTTT. Translated: CASSQFGGPKTGELFF.

V gene TRBV7-9 combines with J gene TRBJ1-1, with D possibly being TRBD1 (5 bases). CDR3 length equals 16 residues. Trimming took 1 base from V and 1 from J, leaving 13 bases between them. In germline, CDR1 is SEHNR, CDR2 FQNEAQ (reference sequence). CDR3 bases: TGTGCCAGCAGCTTAGTTAACCGGGGGGAGAACACTGAAGCTTTCTTT. Protein product: CASSLVNRGENTEAFF.

The chain recombines TRBV19 with TRBJ2-1; D is perhaps TRBD2 (6 bases). The CDR3 consists of 14 residues. Between the trimmed V and J ends, which lost 4 bases and 5 bases, there was a span of 12 bases. In germline, CDR1 is LNHDA, CDR2 SQIVND (reference sequence). CDR3 DNA: TGTGCCAGTAGTAAGGTTGGAGGGGACAATGAGCAGTTCTTC. As protein: CASSKVGGDNEQFF.

The chain uses TRBV19 and TRBJ2-7; D is unresolved. Trimming took off 3 bases at V and 0 bases at J, with 9 bases between the two ends. CDR3 size: 14 residues. Germline-derived CDR1 and CDR2 are LNHDA and SQIVND (reference sequence). In nucleotides, the CDR3 is TGTGCCAGTAGTATCTACGCGAGCTCCTACGAGCAGTACTTC. Its translation: CASSIYASSYEQYF.

The rearrangement links TRBV5-8 to TRBJ1-1; the match to TRBD1 covers 7 bases. V lost 2 bases and J lost 0; bases outside the gene matches: 7. Looked up from germline, CDR1 is SGHTS and CDR2 is YDEGEE. The CDR3 is 16 residues long. The CDR3 DNA reads TGTGCCAGCAGCTTTGGCAGGGGGTACATGAACACTGAAGCTTTCTTT. Amino acid sequence: CASSFGRGYMNTEAFF.

In DNA, the CDR3 is TGTGCCAGCAGCTCCCGGGACAGGGGCTACGAGCAGTACTTC. Residues: CASSSRDRGYEQYF. The chain has TRBV7-9 and TRBJ2-7; TRBD1 matches 10 bases. Germline values: CDR1 SEHNR, CDR2 FQNEAQ (reference sequence). V gave up 4 bases and J gave up 3 bases; unmatched junction bases: 3. The CDR3 spans 14 residues.

This clone occurred a few times. The chain carries TRBV6-1 and TRBJ2-3, with 7 bases that match TRBD2. This CDR3 spans 16 amino acids. Germline V CDR1 and CDR2: MNHNS, SASEGT. V lost 2 bases to trimming and J lost 4 bases; unmatched junction nucleotides: 9. The CDR3 loop reads CASSESRGSGADTQYF. The DNA of the CDR3 is TGTGCCAGCAGTGAATCGCGGGGGAGTGGCGCAGATACGCAGTATTTT.

The chain carries TRBV4-1 and TRBJ1-6; the D is unclear. Germline CDR1 reads MGHRA; CDR2 reads YSYEKL. The CDR3 has 16 amino acids. With 4 bases removed from V and 1 base from J, the gap between germline ends came to 11 bases. CDR3 sequence reads: CASSRTGESYNSPLHF. The CDR3 DNA reads TGCGCCAGCAGCCGTACGGGTGAATCCTATAATTCACCCCTCCACTTT.

V usage is TRBV4-1 and J usage is TRBJ2-7, with 8 bases matching TRBD2. The trim removed 0 bases at V and 2 bases at J, leaving 9 bases unmatched. Germline assignment: CDR1 MGHRA and CDR2 YSYEKL. The CDR3 consists of 17 residues. The CDR3, as DNA: TGCGCCAGCAGCCAAGAATACCCAGCGGGGGTCGCCTACGAGCAGTACTTC. As protein: CASSQEYPAGVAYEQYF.

In its sample, this clone was seen a few times. The chain employs TRBV7-8 and TRBJ2-7, with D unresolved. The CDR3 spans 14 residues. The V end was cut by 3 bases, the J end by 3 bases, with 12 bases between. Germline V gene lookup returns CDR1 SGHVS and CDR2 FQNEAQ. CDR3 protein: CASSFSFSNYEQYF. CDR3 bases: TGTGCCAGCAGCTTTAGCTTCTCTAACTACGAGCAGTACTTC.

V usage is TRBV4-3 and J usage is TRBJ2-1; TRBD2 matches 9 bases. In germline, CDR1 is LGHNA, CDR2 YSLEER. This CDR3 has 16 residues. V lost 0 bases to trimming and J lost 3 bases; unmatched junction nucleotides: 3. The CDR3 region is CASSQEGAGGYNEQFF. CDR3 bases: TGCGCCAGCAGCCAAGAAGGAGCGGGAGGCTACAATGAGCAGTTCTTC.

The V gene is TRBV10-2, the J gene TRBJ2-1, with 10 bases lining up with TRBD2. CDR1 is WSHSY, CDR2 SAAADI, per germline. The V segment lost 8 bases and the J segment 3 bases; nucleotides outside the gene matches: 13. The CDR3 runs 17 residues. In DNA form, the CDR3 reads TGCGCCAGCCTGATAGCGGGAGGCGCTGCCGGCTACAATGAGCAGTTCTTC. It encodes CASLIAGGAAGYNEQFF.

CDR3 bases: TGTGCCAGCAGTTCCTTAGCGGGAGTGAGGGATACGCAGTATTTT. It translates to CASSSLAGVRDTQYF. The rearrangement uses TRBV6-5 and TRBJ2-3; 9 positions match TRBD2. The CDR3 is made up of 15 amino acids. Germline trimming cut 4 bases from V and 6 bases from J; bases unmatched to any gene: 8. Per germline, CDR1 MNHEY and CDR2 SVGAGI.

The gene calls are TRBV6-1 and TRBJ2-7, with 8 bases fitting TRBD1. The CDR3 loop spans 14 amino acids. Germline V gives CDR1 MNHNS, CDR2 SASEGT. V lost 8 bases, J lost 4 bases, and 10 bases stayed unmatched. The CDR3 protein is CASVSGTGDYEQYF. The CDR3 DNA reads TGTGCCAGCGTCTCCGGGACAGGTGATTACGAGCAGTACTTC.

The chain carries TRBV27 and TRBJ2-1; 12 bases align to TRBD2. In germline, CDR1 is MNHEY, CDR2 SMNVEV (reference sequence). The CDR3 is 17 amino acids. J gave up 5 bases and V 4 bases, and 9 bases lay outside the gene matches. The CDR3 is CASSSITSGGPHNEQFF. In DNA, the CDR3 is TGTGCCAGCAGTTCCATTACTAGCGGGGGGCCACACAATGAGCAGTTCTTC.

The rearrangement links TRBV5-6 to TRBJ2-7, with 7 bases identical to TRBD1. CDR3 length: 15 residues. Germline V CDR1 and CDR2: SGHDT, YYEEEE. J lost 3 bases, V lost 0 bases, and 6 bases had no gene match. The CDR3 reads CASSLVSAGGYEQYF. CDR3 nucleotides: TGTGCCAGCAGCTTGGTTTCTGCAGGGGGCTACGAGCAGTACTTC.

This clone has only a few counts. The chain couples TRBV19 to TRBJ1-6; the D gene is possibly TRBD1 (6 bases). Deletions cut 8 bases from V and 9 bases from J, with 17 bases between. This CDR3 comprises 14 residues. Germline CDR1 LNHDA, CDR2 SQIVND (reference sequence). CDR3 sequence (DNA): TGTGCCAGTGGACAACAGGGAGAAAGTTCACCCCTCCACTTT. Encoded protein: CASGQQGESSPLHF.